Described below is a single T cell receptor beta chain sequence and its context. The sample belongs to a study of blood T cell repertoires in COVID-19. Per the original methods: Estimation of nucleated cell counts relied on the amplification of reference gene primers. Sequencing was performed with immunoSEQ multiplex PCR; in TCRdb, only in-frame clones are kept and a portion is missing. V, J and clone size reflect that table, while D and trimming were determined from the DNA. This table has 300,000 to 450,000 clones, roughly nine tenths appearing once. The V and J ends lost 5 bases and 2 bases, in that order; junction bases with no gene match: 5. The CDR3 is 15 residues long. Germline V gene lookup returns CDR1 WNHNN and CDR2 SYGVQD (reference sequence).

This TCR was recovered from a woman in her 30s who had recovered from COVID-19. This chain joins TRBV10-1 and TRBJ2-2; 7 bases match TRBD1. The sample consisted of PBMCs or T cells enriched from blood (not recorded which). The CDR3 bases are TGCGCCAGCAGTCGCCAGGGGGATAACACCGGGGAGCTGTTTTTT. Its translation is CASSRQGDNTGELFF.